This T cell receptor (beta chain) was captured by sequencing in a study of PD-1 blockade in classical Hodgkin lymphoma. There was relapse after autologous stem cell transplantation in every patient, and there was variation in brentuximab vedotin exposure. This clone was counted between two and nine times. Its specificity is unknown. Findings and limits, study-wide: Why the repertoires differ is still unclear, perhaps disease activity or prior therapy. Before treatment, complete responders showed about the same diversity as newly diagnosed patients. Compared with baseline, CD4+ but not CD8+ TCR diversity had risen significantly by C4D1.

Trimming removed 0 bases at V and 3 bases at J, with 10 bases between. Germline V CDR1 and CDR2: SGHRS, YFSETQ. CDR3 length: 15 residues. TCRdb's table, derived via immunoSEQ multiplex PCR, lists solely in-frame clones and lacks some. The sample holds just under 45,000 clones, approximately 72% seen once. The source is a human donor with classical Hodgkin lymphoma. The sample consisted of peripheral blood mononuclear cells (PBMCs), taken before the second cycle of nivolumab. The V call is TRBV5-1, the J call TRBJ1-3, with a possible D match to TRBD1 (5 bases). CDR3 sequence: CASSLDRPFGNTIYF. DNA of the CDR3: TGCGCCAGCAGCTTGGACAGGCCTTTTGGAAACACCATATATTTT.